Sequencing of this TCR beta chain was carried out in a study of blood T cell repertoires in COVID-19. As for the study in general: Spain, Italy and the United States supplied samples that represented acute and convalescent COVID-19. The analysed material was cDNA or gDNA that came from T cells, B-cell-depleted T cells, or PBMCs.

In the study's own analysis: Amplified reference gene primers provided the basis for estimating nucleated cell counts. Assay: immunoSEQ multiplex PCR; the TCRdb copy retains only in-frame clones and omits some. That table gives V, J and clone size, and the DNA gave D and trimming. The repertoire consists of around 250,000 clones, with approximately 86% occurring once and the leading ten covering roughly 3%. This CDR3 comprises 18 residues. Unmatched junction bases numbered 10, after V lost 0 bases and J lost 6 bases. CDR1 is LGHNA and CDR2 is YNFKEQ in the germline V gene. Sequencing input: peripheral blood. The sequence was obtained from a woman aged 18-29 years with acute or convalescent COVID-19. This rearrangement joins TRBV4-2 to TRBJ2-1, with 11 nucleotides matching TRBD2. Here the CDR3 DNA reads TGTGCCAGCAGCCAAGAGGCCCAACTAGCGGGAGCACGCAATGAGCAGTTCTTC. Translation gives CASSQEAQLAGARNEQFF.